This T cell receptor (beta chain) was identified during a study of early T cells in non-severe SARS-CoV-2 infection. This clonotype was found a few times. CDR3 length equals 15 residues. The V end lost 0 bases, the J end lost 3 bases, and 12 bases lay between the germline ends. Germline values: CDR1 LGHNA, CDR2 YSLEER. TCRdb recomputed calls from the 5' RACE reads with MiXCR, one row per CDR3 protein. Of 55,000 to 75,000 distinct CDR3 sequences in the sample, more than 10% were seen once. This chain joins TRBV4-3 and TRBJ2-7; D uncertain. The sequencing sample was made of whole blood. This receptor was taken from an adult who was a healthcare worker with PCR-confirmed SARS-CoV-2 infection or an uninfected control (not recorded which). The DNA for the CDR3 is TGCGCCAGCAGCCAAGATCGGTCCAGCCTCTACGAGCAGTACTTC. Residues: CASSQDRSSLYEQYF.